This is a list of T cell receptor beta chains from one sample in a study of molecular identifiers for immune sequencing clone quantification. TCRdb redid the calling of the PCR reads with MiXCR, one entry per CDR3 protein. The data show hundreds of thousands of distinct CDR3 sequences, about 25% seen once. The specimen was naive CD8+ T cells from blood, with Jurkat cell RNA spiked in. These receptors came from a human donor in good health. Some libraries in this study had Jurkat cell RNA spiked in. Each CDR3 is given with its conserved first and last residue. D genes are given only for firm matches. Where a row states a size, it is once, few, many or the class of an expanded clone; other rows omit it.

clone size,V gene,D gene,J gene,CDR3 protein,CDR3 DNA
few,TRBV27,.,TRBJ1-2,CASSFWQGGIDGYTF,TGTGCCAGCAGTTTTTGGCAGGGCGGTATAGATGGCTACACCTTC
.,TRBV19,TRBD2,TRBJ2-5,CASSWSSGSGETQYF,TGTGCCAGTAGCTGGTCGAGCGGGAGCGGAGAGACCCAGTACTTC
few,TRBV6-2/TRBV6-3,.,TRBJ2-3,CASGEDTQYF,TGTGCCAGCGGGGAAGATACGCAGTATTTT
.,TRBV28,TRBD2,TRBJ2-3,CASSPNSGSEDTQYF,TGTGCCAGCAGTCCAAATAGCGGGAGTGAAGATACGCAGTATTTT
few,TRBV20-1,.,TRBJ2-7,CSAEPVSYEQYF,TGCAGCGCCGAGCCCGTCTCCTACGAGCAGTACTTC
many,TRBV4-1,.,TRBJ1-1,CASSQSPGGADEAFF,TGCGCCAGCAGCCAATCTCCTGGGGGCGCTGATGAAGCTTTCTTT
many,TRBV7-6,.,TRBJ1-1,CASSLTGAGEAFF,TGTGCCAGCAGCTTAACGGGGGCCGGTGAAGCTTTCTTT
.,TRBV5-5,.,TRBJ1-6,CASSLRESASPLHF,TGTGCCAGCAGCTTGAGGGAGTCAGCTTCACCCCTCCACTTT
many,TRBV28,.,TRBJ2-7,CASSLSRFYEQYF,TGTGCCAGCAGTTTGTCTCGTTTCTACGAGCAGTACTTC
few,TRBV30,TRBD2,TRBJ2-1,CAWSPGLGSHNEQFF,TGTGCCTGGAGTCCGGGACTAGGGTCTCACAATGAGCAGTTCTTC
few,TRBV28,.,TRBJ2-3,CASSFGEKRDTQYF,TGTGCCAGCAGTTTTGGGGAGAAGAGGGATACGCAGTATTTT
.,TRBV6-2/TRBV6-3,.,TRBJ2-5,CASTERLNQETQYF,TGTGCCAGCACCGAGAGGCTAAACCAAGAGACCCAGTACTTC
.,TRBV19,.,TRBJ2-5,CATARGRAGETQYF,TGTGCCACGGCTAGGGGGAGGGCCGGAGAGACCCAGTACTTC
.,TRBV6-5,.,TRBJ2-3,CASSLGTLLDTDTQYF,TGTGCCAGCAGTTTGGGGACACTCCTAGATACAGATACGCAGTATTTT
.,TRBV27,.,TRBJ2-4,CASRPRQDRYWQAKNVQYF,TGTGCCAGCAGACCCCGACAGGATCGATATTGGCAAGCCAAAAACGTTCAGTACTTC
.,TRBV19,.,TRBJ1-1,CASTFGVRGPAAFF,TGTGCCAGTACCTTTGGGGTAAGGGGCCCTGCCGCTTTCTTT
.,TRBV9,TRBD1,TRBJ1-2,CASSPGTGQGARNYGYTF,TGTGCCAGCAGTCCCGGAACGGGACAGGGGGCGCGAAACTATGGCTACACCTTC
many,TRBV5-1,TRBD1,TRBJ1-1,CASSLLGQGTEAFF,TGCGCCAGCAGCTTGCTAGGACAGGGGACTGAAGCTTTCTTT
many,TRBV2,.,TRBJ1-1,CASSGYGMNTEAFF,TGTGCCAGCAGTGGTTACGGGATGAACACTGAAGCTTTCTTT
many,TRBV21-1,.,TRBJ2-3,CASSKVRALTDTQYF,TGTGCCAGCAGCAAAGTACGAGCACTCACAGATACGCAGTATTTT
few,TRBV20-1,TRBD1,TRBJ2-7,CSASPGQGWNEQYF,TGCAGTGCATCTCCGGGACAGGGCTGGAACGAGCAGTACTTC
many,TRBV7-9,.,TRBJ2-7,CASSFTGSEQYF,TGCGCCAGCAGCTTTACAGGGTCGGAGCAGTACTTC
.,TRBV10-2,.,TRBJ1-5,CASSESTGGHAGNQPQHF,TGCGCCAGCAGTGAGTCGACCGGAGGCCATGCGGGCAATCAGCCCCAGCATTTT
.,TRBV4-1,.,TRBJ2-5,CASSHLRGGETLYF,TGCGCCAGCAGCCACCTTCGTGGGGGAGAGACCCTGTACTTC